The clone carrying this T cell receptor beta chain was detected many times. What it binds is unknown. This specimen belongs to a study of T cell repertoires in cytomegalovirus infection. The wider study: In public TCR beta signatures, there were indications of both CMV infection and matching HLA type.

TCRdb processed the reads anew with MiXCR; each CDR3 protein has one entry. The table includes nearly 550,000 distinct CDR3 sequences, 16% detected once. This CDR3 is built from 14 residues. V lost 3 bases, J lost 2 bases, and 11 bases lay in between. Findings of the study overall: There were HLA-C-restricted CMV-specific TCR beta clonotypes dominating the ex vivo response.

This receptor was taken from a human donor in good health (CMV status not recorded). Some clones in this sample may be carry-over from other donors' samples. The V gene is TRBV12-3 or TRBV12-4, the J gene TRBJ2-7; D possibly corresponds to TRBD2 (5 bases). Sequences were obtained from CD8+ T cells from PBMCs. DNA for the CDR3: TGTGCCAGCAGTTTCTTACGGGAACCCTACGAGCAGTACTTC. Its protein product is CASSFLREPYEQYF.